The 21 T cell receptor beta chains presented below share a single source sample, sequenced in a study of shared clonotypes between healthy human individuals. The naive CD8 population came from CD45RO-negative cells selected for CCR7, without terminally differentiated effector memory CD45RA+ cells. Assay: immunoSEQ multiplex PCR; the TCRdb copy retains only in-frame clones and omits some. The data show about 680,000 clones, just over 90% seen once. Material: naive CD8+ T cells sorted from blood. The receptors were sampled from a man aged 25-45 years in good health.

This clone occurred many times. V usage is TRBV6-4 and J usage is TRBJ1-4; 7 bases line up with TRBD1. V lost 2 bases to trimming and J lost 3 bases; unmatched junction nucleotides: 0. Germline V gene sequence: CDR1 MRHNA, CDR2 SNTAGT. CDR3 length: 14 residues. CDR3 nucleotide sequence: TGTGCCAGCAGTGACGGGACAGCTAATGAAAAACTGTTTTTT. Protein product: CASSDGTANEKLFF.

The genes are TRBV29-1 and TRBJ2-1, with TRBD2 matching over 12 bases. The CDR3 totals 17 residues. Unmatched junction bases numbered 14, after V lost 3 bases and J lost 8 bases. Germline CDR1 SQVTM, CDR2 ANQGSEA. CDR3 amino acids: CSVEGRSTSGSGDEQFF. CDR3 nucleotide sequence: TGCAGCGTTGAGGGACGGTCGACTAGCGGGAGTGGCGATGAGCAGTTCTTC.

The J gene is TRBJ2-1, the V gene TRBV9, with 8 bases aligning to TRBD2. The germline V gene has CDR1 SGDLS and CDR2 YYNGEE. The CDR3 totals 16 residues. Trimming took 0 bases from V and 6 from J; bases not matched to a gene: 8. CDR3 nucleotides: TGTGCCAGCAGCGTAGTACCAGCGGGAGATATCAATGAGCAGTTCTTC. Translating gives CASSVVPAGDINEQFF.

The chain combines TRBV4-3 with TRBJ2-2; TRBD2 matches 8 bases. CDR1 and CDR2 (germline): LGHNA, YSLEER. Losses at the gene ends were 0 bases for V and 6 bases for J; bases not matched to a gene: 12. The CDR3 runs 18 residues. CDR3 protein: CASSQDPPGLVNAGELFF. The CDR3 coding sequence is TGCGCCAGCAGCCAAGATCCACCGGGACTAGTAAACGCCGGGGAGCTGTTTTTT.

V gene TRBV9 combines with J gene TRBJ2-3, with 9 bases fitting TRBD2. There are 14 residues in the CDR3. J was trimmed by 5 bases and V by 3 bases; bases with no gene match: 4. Per germline, CDR1 SGDLS and CDR2 YYNGEE. The CDR3 DNA reads TGTGCCAGCAGCGGTAGCGGGAGAGTAGATACGCAGTATTTT. Amino acids: CASSGSGRVDTQYF.

The V and J genes are TRBV25-1 and TRBJ2-1, with 8 positions matching TRBD2. Trimming took 1 base from V and 5 from J; bases not matched to a gene: 4. Germline CDR1 MGHDK, CDR2 SYGVNS. The CDR3 runs to 15 residues. The CDR3: CASSEWVAGNNEQFF. For the CDR3, the DNA is TGTGCCAGCAGTGAATGGGTAGCGGGAAACAATGAGCAGTTCTTC.

The J gene is TRBJ2-1, the V gene TRBV29-1, with D unclear. Trimming took off 7 bases at V and 7 bases at J, with 11 bases between the two ends. Per the germline V gene, CDR1 is SQVTM and CDR2 is ANQGSEA. This CDR3 has 11 amino acids. The CDR3 sequence is CSGLGRNEQFF. CDR3 DNA: TGCAGCGGGCTGGGCCGGAATGAGCAGTTCTTC.

The gene calls are TRBV7-9 and TRBJ1-3; D remains unclear. This CDR3 spans 16 amino acids. Trimming shortened V by 5 bases and J by 4 bases, and 18 bases separated the two germline ends. CDR1 is SEHNR, CDR2 FQNEAQ, per germline (reference sequence). The CDR3 sequence: CASSPPISPPGNTIYF. CDR3 bases: TGTGCCAGCAGCCCACCGATAAGTCCCCCCGGAAACACCATATATTTT.

There are a few counts of this clone. The rearrangement joins TRBV27 to TRBJ2-3, with D unclear. The germline V gene encodes CDR1 MNHEY and CDR2 SMNVEV (reference sequence). The length of the CDR3 is 12 residues. The V and J ends lost 8 bases and 2 bases respectively, with 8 bases between them. The CDR3 DNA sequence: TGTGCCAGCGGCCTGAACACAGATACGCAGTATTTT. It codes for CASGLNTDTQYF.

V and J are TRBV4-2 and TRBJ2-4, with D perhaps matching TRBD1 (5 bases). With 3 bases removed from V and 1 base from J, the gap between germline ends came to 16 bases. Germline CDR1 and CDR2: LGHNA and YNFKEQ. The CDR3 consists of 17 residues. The CDR3 loop is CASSHHAGLDAKNIQYF. The CDR3 DNA reads as TGTGCCAGCAGCCACCATGCAGGGCTAGATGCCAAAAACATTCAGTACTTC.

The chain combines TRBV29-1 with TRBJ2-7; D might be TRBD1 or TRBD2, each matching 5 bases. Deletions cut 7 bases from V and 2 bases from J, with 12 bases between. The CDR3 covers 12 residues. The germline gives CDR1 SQVTM, CDR2 ANQGSEA. The CDR3 is CSAGTSTYEQYF. Here the CDR3 DNA reads TGCAGCGCCGGGACCAGCACCTACGAGCAGTACTTC.

This rearrangement joins TRBV4-1 to TRBJ2-1, with 8 positions matching TRBD2. Trimming at V came to 4 bases and at J to 7 bases, leaving 12 bases not matched to a gene. Germline-derived CDR1 and CDR2 are MGHRA and YSYEKL. The CDR3 is made up of 16 amino acids. The DNA for the CDR3 is TGCGCCAGCAGCCCCCTTGTCAGCGGGAGTGAGAATGAGCAGTTCTTC. Translation: CASSPLVSGSENEQFF.

This chain joins TRBV7-9 and TRBJ2-2, with D maybe TRBD1 (6 bases). V shed 3 bases and J shed 4 bases, with 15 bases lying between them. The CDR3 consists of 16 residues. CDR1 and CDR2 (germline): SEHNR, FQNEAQ (reference sequence). The CDR3: CASSFLFGRGTGELFF. CDR3 sequence (DNA): TGTGCCAGCAGCTTCCTTTTCGGCAGGGGCACCGGGGAGCTGTTTTTT.

The rearrangement uses TRBV7-9 and TRBJ2-7, with 8 bases fitting TRBD2. This CDR3 has 16 residues. Germline CDR1 is SEHNR and CDR2 is FQNEAQ (reference sequence). V gave up 1 base and J gave up 0 bases; unmatched junction bases: 5. The CDR3 reads CASSLVLAESSYEQYF. The CDR3 bases are TGTGCCAGCAGCTTAGTACTAGCGGAGAGCTCCTACGAGCAGTACTTC.

The gene calls are TRBV15 and TRBJ1-5; 12 nucleotides align to TRBD1. The germline gives CDR1 LNHNV, CDR2 YYDKDF (reference sequence). The V gene end was trimmed by 5 bases and the J gene end by 6 bases; junction bases not matched to a gene: 5. The CDR3 is made up of 15 amino acids. CDR3 in amino acids: CATSGDRGLTQPQHF. Written as DNA, the CDR3 is TGTGCCACCAGCGGGGACAGGGGGCTTACTCAGCCCCAGCATTTT.

With respect to this clone: An end of the junction does not agree with germline; a read error may underlie this. The DNA for the CDR3 is TGTGCCAGCAGCGCTAGCGGGAGCCGGGCCTACGGGCAGTACTTC. Translating it yields CASSASGSRAYGQYF. The V and J genes are TRBV9 and TRBJ2-7, with 10 bases identical to TRBD2. CDR3 size: 15 residues. Looked up from germline, CDR1 is SGDLS and CDR2 is YYNGEE.

This sequence joins TRBV27 and TRBJ2-3; D is ambiguous. Trimming pared 5 bases from V and 2 bases from J, leaving 17 bases between. In germline, CDR1 is MNHEY, CDR2 SMNVEV (reference sequence). This CDR3 contains 16 residues. CDR3 bases: TGTGCCAGCAGTCCGGATCTATTCGAGCTCACAGATACGCAGTATTTT. Translating gives CASSPDLFELTDTQYF.

The chain recombines TRBV7-9 with TRBJ2-1; D remains ambiguous. V was cut by 1 base and J by 4 bases, with 5 bases left in between. This CDR3 is 13 amino acids long. Germline-derived CDR1 and CDR2 are SEHNR and FQNEAQ (reference sequence). The CDR3 region is CASSLEQYNEQFF. The CDR3 DNA reads as TGTGCCAGCAGCTTAGAACAGTACAATGAGCAGTTCTTC.

This chain links TRBV7-8 with TRBJ1-1, with TRBD1 matching 8 bases. The CDR3 is made up of 15 amino acids. J lost 0 bases, V lost 5 bases, and 5 bases had no gene match. Germline CDR1 reads SGHVS; CDR2 reads FQNEAQ. The CDR3 region is CASSNSRGLNTEAFF. As DNA, the CDR3 is TGTGCCAGCAGCAACTCCAGGGGGCTGAACACTGAAGCTTTCTTT.

The chain employs TRBV29-1 and TRBJ1-4; D unclear. Germline V gene data show CDR1 as SQVTM and CDR2 as ANQGSEA. The V and J ends lost 4 bases and 5 bases respectively, with 8 bases between them. The CDR3 is 12 residues long. CDR3: CSVVADNEKLFF. CDR3 in DNA: TGCAGCGTTGTGGCGGACAATGAAAAACTGTTTTTT.

The chain recombines TRBV7-9 with TRBJ2-7; 9 nucleotides agree with TRBD2. This CDR3 has 16 amino acids. Germline V gene sequence: CDR1 SEHNR, CDR2 FQNEAQ (reference sequence). The V and J ends lost 4 bases and 4 bases, in that order; junction bases with no gene match: 11. CDR3 loop: CASSYGFLAGAYEQYF. The CDR3 DNA is TGTGCCAGCAGCTACGGGTTTTTAGCGGGAGCATACGAGCAGTACTTC.